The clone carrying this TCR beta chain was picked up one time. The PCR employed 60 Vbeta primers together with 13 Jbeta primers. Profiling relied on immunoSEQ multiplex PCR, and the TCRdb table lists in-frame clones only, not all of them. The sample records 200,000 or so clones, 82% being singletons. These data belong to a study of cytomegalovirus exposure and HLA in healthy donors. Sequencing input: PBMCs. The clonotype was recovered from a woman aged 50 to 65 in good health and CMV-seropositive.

The DNA for the CDR3 is TGTGCCAGCAGCCTAATAACGGGGAGACTAGCGGGGACCCAACGGACCCAGTACTTC. Amino acids: CASSLITGRLAGTQRTQYF. The chain recombines TRBV11-3 with TRBJ2-5, with 11 bases that match TRBD2. The V gene end was trimmed by 5 bases and the J gene end by 7 bases; junction bases not matched to a gene: 21. Germline CDR1 SGHNT, CDR2 YENEEA. The length of the CDR3 is 19 residues.